Listed below are T cell receptor beta chains from one sample, sequenced in a study of cytomegalovirus exposure and HLA in healthy donors. Clones were read by immunoSEQ multiplex PCR, and TCRdb kept only the in-frame ones, dropping some. This repertoire comprises about 200,000 clones; its ten largest clones make up roughly 0.74%. The material sequenced was PBMCs. These receptors were obtained from a boy under 18 in good health and CMV-seronegative. Each CDR3 is given with its conserved first and last residue. Each record gives: D gene, J gene, V gene, CDR3 length, CDR3 protein, CDR3 DNA. A D gene is named only where the DNA matches it firmly.

D: -; J: TRBJ1-2; V: TRBV5-5; length: 15; CDR3: CASTPLQGSRSGYTF; DNA: TGTGCCAGCACCCCTTTACAGGGTAGTAGGTCTGGCTACACCTTC
D: TRBD1; J: TRBJ1-5; V: TRBV7-2; length: 16; CDR3: CATGQDALGSNQPQHF; DNA: TGTGCCACCGGACAGGACGCTTTGGGAAGCAATCAGCCCCAGCATTTT
D: -; J: TRBJ1-1; V: TRBV6-1; length: 13; CDR3: CASTGLVNTEAFF; DNA: TGTGCCAGCACCGGACTGGTGAACACTGAAGCTTTCTTT
D: -; J: TRBJ2-7; V: TRBV5-1; length: 14; CDR3: CASSSRDLYYEQYF; DNA: TGCGCCAGCAGCTCGCGGGACTTATACTACGAGCAGTACTTC
D: TRBD1; J: TRBJ2-3; V: TRBV5-4; length: 14; CDR3: CATPKGTDTDTQYF; DNA: TGTGCCACCCCAAAAGGGACAGACACAGATACGCAGTATTTT
D: TRBD1; J: TRBJ1-2; V: TRBV4-1; length: 14; CDR3: CASSPRGRNYGYTF; DNA: TGCGCCAGCAGCCCGAGGGGGCGTAACTATGGCTACACCTTC
D: TRBD1; J: TRBJ1-4; V: TRBV4-2; length: 16; CDR3: CASSQHYGTANEKLFF; DNA: TGTGCCAGCAGCCAACACTACGGGACAGCTAATGAAAAACTGTTTTTT
D: -; J: TRBJ1-3; V: TRBV5-8; length: 14; CDR3: CASSRPGTGNTIYF; DNA: TGTGCCAGCAGCCGTCCCGGGACAGGAAACACCATATATTTT
D: -; J: TRBJ2-2; V: TRBV6-5; length: 11; CDR3: CASIYTGELFF; DNA: TGTGCCAGCATCTACACCGGGGAGCTGTTTTTT
D: TRBD1; J: TRBJ1-1; V: TRBV30; length: 15; CDR3: CAWTPDRGLGTEAFF; DNA: TGTGCCTGGACGCCAGACAGGGGATTGGGGACTGAAGCTTTCTTT
D: TRBD2; J: TRBJ2-3; V: TRBV7-2; length: 15; CDR3: CASSLVVGRADTQYF; DNA: TGTGCCAGCAGCTTAGTTGTAGGGAGGGCAGATACGCAGTATTTT
D: -; J: TRBJ2-1; V: TRBV29-1; length: 12; CDR3: CSVEYPDNEQFF; DNA: TGCAGCGTTGAATACCCGGACAATGAGCAGTTCTTC
D: -; J: TRBJ1-2; V: TRBV29-1; length: 12; CDR3: CSVVTGSYGYTF; DNA: TGCAGCGTTGTAACAGGGAGCTATGGCTACACCTTC
D: -; J: TRBJ1-4; V: TRBV5-4; length: 15; CDR3: CASSLPGTNNEKLFF; DNA: TGTGCCAGCAGCCTACCTGGGACAAATAATGAAAAACTGTTTTTT
D: -; J: TRBJ2-2; V: TRBV7-2; length: 14; CDR3: CASSWDPRGGELFF; DNA: TGTGCCAGCAGCTGGGACCCCAGGGGCGGGGAGCTGTTTTTT
D: TRBD2; J: TRBJ2-2; V: TRBV9; length: 18; CDR3: CASSLRPKAGVNTGELFF; DNA: TGTGCCAGCAGCCTTCGCCCCAAGGCGGGGGTGAACACCGGGGAGCTGTTTTTT
D: -; J: TRBJ2-7; V: TRBV5-1; length: 13; CDR3: CASSHSGPGEQYF; DNA: TGCGCCAGCAGCCATAGCGGACCCGGCGAGCAGTACTTC
D: -; J: TRBJ1-4; V: TRBV5-4; length: 14; CDR3: CASSLDRSNEKLFF; DNA: TGTGCCAGCAGCTTGGACAGGTCGAATGAAAAACTGTTTTTT
D: -; J: TRBJ2-7; V: TRBV5-5; length: 14; CDR3: CASSFGVGVGEQYF; DNA: TGTGCCAGCAGCTTCGGGGTTGGGGTTGGCGAGCAGTACTTC
D: TRBD1; J: TRBJ1-4; V: TRBV30; length: 15; CDR3: CAWKSIDRDNEKLFF; DNA: TGTGCCTGGAAGAGTATCGACAGGGACAATGAAAAACTGTTTTTT
D: -; J: TRBJ2-7; V: TRBV9; length: 14; CDR3: CASSVARGWGEQYF; DNA: TGTGCCAGCAGCGTAGCCCGGGGTTGGGGCGAGCAGTACTTC
D: TRBD1; J: TRBJ2-4; V: TRBV5-8; length: 15; CDR3: CASSLRGTGENIQYF; DNA: TGTGCCAGCAGCTTGCGGGGGACAGGAGAAAACATTCAGTACTTC
D: TRBD2; J: TRBJ2-1; V: TRBV7-2; length: 15; CDR3: CASSYTSGAGNEQFF; DNA: TGTGCCAGCAGCTACACTAGCGGGGCTGGAAATGAGCAGTTCTTC
D: -; J: TRBJ1-4; V: TRBV7-2; length: 16; CDR3: CASRTLSTPSNEKLFF; DNA: TGTGCCAGCAGAACACTCTCGACACCCTCTAATGAAAAACTGTTTTTT
D: -; J: TRBJ1-1; V: TRBV28; length: 16; CDR3: CASSLLRRGGNTEAFF; DNA: TGTGCCAGCAGTTTACTAAGGAGGGGAGGGAACACTGAAGCTTTCTTT
D: TRBD1; J: TRBJ1-1; V: TRBV28; length: 12; CDR3: CASSRRDREAFF; DNA: TGTGCCAGCAGTAGAAGGGACAGAGAAGCTTTCTTT
D: -; J: TRBJ2-5; V: TRBV5-4; length: 15; CDR3: CASSHYPLGGETQYF; DNA: TGTGCCAGCAGCCACTATCCCTTAGGTGGAGAGACCCAGTACTTC
D: -; J: TRBJ2-5; V: TRBV4-3; length: 14; CDR3: CASSQDWRSATQYF; DNA: TGCGCCAGCAGCCAAGATTGGAGGTCTGCGACCCAGTACTTC